The 26 T cell receptor beta chains presented below share a single source sample, sequenced in a study of blood T cell repertoires in COVID-19. The assay was immunoSEQ multiplex PCR, and TCRdb's table has in-frame clones only and misses some. The table shows a few hundred thousand clones, with around 85% occurring only once. The specimen sequenced was peripheral blood. These receptors originate from a man aged 45-60 years with active or convalescent COVID-19.

In this sample, this clone turned up a few times. The gene calls are TRBV3-1 (or the pseudogene TRBV3-2) and TRBJ1-1; tentatively, D is TRBD1 (6 bases). Germline lookup yields CDR1 LGHDT and CDR2 YNNKEL (reference sequence). V was shortened by 4 bases and J by 0 bases, with 15 bases between the two germline ends. The CDR3 runs 16 residues. The chain's CDR3 is CASSPLQGTMNTEAFF. The DNA for the CDR3 is TGTGCCAGCAGCCCTCTACAGGGAACCATGAACACTGAAGCTTTCTTT.

V and J are TRBV28 and TRBJ1-5, with a possible D match to TRBD1 (5 bases). Trimming pared 6 bases from V and 3 bases from J, leaving 9 bases between. This CDR3 has 13 amino acids. Germline CDR1 reads MDHEN; CDR2 reads SYDVKM. CDR3 sequence: CASRQGLNQPQHF. The CDR3 region has the DNA TGTGCCAGCAGGCAGGGTCTCAATCAGCCCCAGCATTTT.

This clone has ten or more counts. J is TRBJ2-7 and V is TRBV7-9, with TRBD2 identical over 8 bases. The CDR3 consists of 12 residues. The trim removed 11 bases at V and 6 bases at J, leaving 9 bases unmatched. The germline gives CDR1 SEHNR, CDR2 FQNEAQ (reference sequence). The CDR3 protein is CAGAGTSSEQYF. CDR3 DNA sequence: TGTGCCGGTGCCGGGACTAGTTCCGAGCAGTACTTC.

In its sample, this clone was seen a few times. The chain joins TRBV3-1 (or the pseudogene TRBV3-2) to TRBJ2-3; TRBD2 is a possible D gene (6 bases). The CDR3 loop spans 15 amino acids. Trimming left V 1 base short and J 8 bases short, with 16 bases between. From germline, CDR1 is LGHDT and CDR2 YNNKEL (reference sequence). CDR3 sequence reads: CASSQVASGFGTQYF. For the CDR3, the DNA is TGTGCCAGCAGCCAAGTTGCCAGCGGGTTCGGTACGCAGTATTTT.

The chain joins TRBV14 to TRBJ2-1; possible D gene TRBD2, 5 bases. The V end was cut by 1 base, the J end by 8 bases, with 9 bases between. CDR3 length equals 13 residues. Germline lookup yields CDR1 SGHDN and CDR2 FVKESK. This chain's CDR3 is CASSQGSGYEQFF. The CDR3 nucleotides read TGTGCCAGCAGCCAAGGGTCGGGGTATGAGCAGTTCTTC.

The chain has TRBV24-1 and TRBJ2-3; TRBD2 is a possible D gene (6 bases). The ends were cut back, 4 bases at V and 2 bases at J, with 9 bases in the middle. CDR1 is KGHDR, CDR2 SFDVKD, per germline. The CDR3 is 14 amino acids. This CDR3 is CATSEGGPTDTQYF. The CDR3 DNA is TGTGCCACCAGTGAGGGAGGTCCCACAGATACGCAGTATTTT.

The chain carries TRBV29-1 and TRBJ2-2, with D tentatively TRBD2 (6 bases). Per the germline V gene, CDR1 is SQVTM and CDR2 is ANQGSEA. CDR3 size: 15 residues. Deletions cut 7 bases from V and 1 base from J, with 16 bases between. CDR3 bases: TGCAGCGCCCGAACCCCGGGGGAGAACACCGGGGAGCTGTTTTTT. Protein sequence: CSARTPGENTGELFF.

This chain uses TRBV30 with TRBJ2-1; 7 bases are a match to TRBD1. Germline lookup yields CDR1 GTSNPN and CDR2 SVGIG (reference sequence). The CDR3 totals 15 residues. The junction had 5 bases not matched to a gene; V was cut back by 2 bases and J by 1 base. CDR3 protein: CAWSLSGGSYNEQFF. CDR3 sequence (DNA): TGTGCCTGGAGTTTGTCAGGGGGTTCCTACAATGAGCAGTTCTTC.

V gene TRBV5-4 combines with J gene TRBJ2-3; TRBD2 is a possible D gene (6 bases). CDR1 is SGHNT and CDR2 is YYREEE in the germline V gene (reference sequence). The V end lost 0 bases, the J end lost 3 bases, and 11 bases lay between the germline ends. CDR3 size: 15 residues. CDR3 in DNA: TGTGCCAGCAGCTTGGGCGGGATAGTGACAGATACGCAGTATTTT. Its protein is CASSLGGIVTDTQYF.

This clone was seen only a few times. The chain couples TRBV5-1 to TRBJ1-5; 9 bases are shared with TRBD1. V lost 4 bases, J lost 4 bases, and 6 bases stayed unmatched. The CDR3 runs 15 residues. In germline, CDR1 is SGHRS, CDR2 YFSETQ. CDR3 sequence: CASSPGTGPNQPQHF. CDR3 in DNA: TGCGCCAGCAGCCCCGGGACAGGGCCAAATCAGCCCCAGCATTTT.

V is TRBV5-4 and J is TRBJ2-5; D may be TRBD2 (6 bases). Deletions cut 0 bases from V and 4 bases from J, with 13 bases between. CDR1 and CDR2 (germline): SGHNT, YYREEE (reference sequence). The CDR3 runs to 15 residues. For the CDR3, the DNA is TGTGCCAGCAGCTTGGCCGGACTATCACGAGAGACCCAGTACTTC. It encodes CASSLAGLSRETQYF.

The V gene is TRBV7-9, the J gene TRBJ1-4, with TRBD1 matching 8 bases. V shed 3 bases and J 8 bases; nucleotides not matched to a gene: 14. CDR3 length: 17 amino acids. Germline V gene sequence: CDR1 SEHNR, CDR2 FQNEAQ (reference sequence). The CDR3 DNA is TGTGCCAGCAGCTTGCCCGACAGGGGAGAACAGGTAGAAAAACTGTTTTTT. Protein: CASSLPDRGEQVEKLFF.

This clone was seen a single time. This chain joins TRBV5-1 and TRBJ2-2; TRBD2 agrees at 15 bases. CDR3 length: 17 residues. Trimming cost V 2 bases and J 7 bases; bases outside gene matches: 6. Germline assignment: CDR1 SGHRS and CDR2 YFSETQ. Here the CDR3 reads CASSFGTSGRIVGELFF. The CDR3 nucleotides read TGCGCCAGCAGCTTCGGGACTAGCGGGAGGATCGTCGGGGAGCTGTTTTTT.

This clone has only one observation. The chain is built from TRBV19 and TRBJ2-1; possibly TRBD2 for D (6 bases). The germline V gene has CDR1 LNHDA and CDR2 SQIVND (reference sequence). Trimming removed 5 bases from V and 12 bases from J, with 26 bases in between. This CDR3 is built from 16 residues. CDR3 region: CASSVFSGTSILGQFF. The CDR3 DNA reads as TGTGCCAGTAGTGTCTTCTCCGGGACTTCCATCCTCGGGCAGTTCTTC.

This chain connects TRBV5-4 to TRBJ2-3; TRBD2 aligns across 7 bases. Germline V CDR1 and CDR2: SGHNT, YYREEE (reference sequence). The CDR3 length is 15 residues. Germline trimming cut 4 bases from V and 2 bases from J; bases unmatched to any gene: 7. In DNA form, the CDR3 reads TGTGCCAGCAGCCCCGGACTAGAAAACACAGATACGCAGTATTTT. Protein product: CASSPGLENTDTQYF. Variable domain in full (rest from reference TRBV5-4 and TRBJ2-3): ETGVTQSPTHLIKTRGQQVTLRCSSQSGHNTVSWYQQALGQGPQFIFQYYREEENGRGNFPPRFSGLQFPNYSSELNVNALELDDSALYLCASSPGLENTDTQYFGPGTRLTVL.

This clone occurred once. The CDR3 here is CATSDSPGLGSGELFF. For the CDR3, the DNA is TGTGCCACCAGTGATTCCCCGGGACTAGGGTCCGGGGAGCTGTTTTTT. V usage is TRBV24-1 and J usage is TRBJ2-2; TRBD2 matches at 8 bases. CDR3 length equals 16 residues. V was pared by 2 bases and J by 6 bases, with 7 bases of the junction left unmatched. The germline gives CDR1 KGHDR, CDR2 SFDVKD.

The rearrangement links TRBV5-4 to TRBJ2-7; D ambiguous. The CDR3 is made up of 15 amino acids. Germline loops: CDR1 SGHNT, CDR2 YYREEE (reference sequence). Trimming took off 1 base at V and 0 bases at J, with 11 bases between the two ends. This CDR3 reads CASSLTASTSYEQYF. For the CDR3, the DNA is TGTGCCAGCAGCTTGACAGCCTCCACCTCCTACGAGCAGTACTTC.

This rearrangement joins TRBV5-5 to TRBJ1-5; TRBD1 agrees at 9 bases. Looked up from germline, CDR1 is SGHKS and CDR2 is YYEKEE (reference sequence). J lost 7 bases, V lost 2 bases, and 10 bases had no gene match. The CDR3 length is 16 residues. CDR3 residues: CASSFRDRVGGQPQHF. CDR3 sequence (DNA): TGTGCCAGCAGCTTCCGGGACAGGGTCGGAGGACAGCCCCAGCATTTT. The entire variable domain, with the rest obtained from reference TRBV5-5 and TRBJ1-5, is as follows: DAGVTQSPTHLIKTRGQQVTLRCSPISGHKSVSWYQQVLGQGPQFIFQYYEKEERGRGNFPDRFSARQFPNYSSELNVNALLLGDSALYLCASSFRDRVGGQPQHFGDGTRLSIL.

The CDR3 reads CASSQVEEETQYF. In nucleotides, the CDR3 is TGCGCCAGCAGCCAAGTTGAGGAAGAGACCCAGTACTTC. The rearrangement joins TRBV4-1 to TRBJ2-5; the D is unclear. The CDR3 is 13 amino acids. Germline V CDR1 and CDR2: MGHRA, YSYEKL. V gave up 1 base and J gave up 3 bases, with 6 bases separating them.

V usage is TRBV18 and J usage is TRBJ2-6, with 12 bases lining up with TRBD2. The trim removed 2 bases at V and 0 bases at J, leaving 8 bases unmatched. CDR1 and CDR2 (germline): KGHSH, LQKENI. The CDR3 contains 20 residues. The CDR3 sequence is CASSPVGLAGSISGANVLTF. In DNA, the CDR3 is TGTGCCAGCTCACCAGTGGGACTAGCGGGCTCTATCTCTGGGGCCAACGTCCTGACTTTC.

This clone is a singleton in its sample. This sequence joins TRBV30 and TRBJ1-2, with D perhaps TRBD1 (5 bases). CDR1 GTSNPN and CDR2 SVGIG come from the germline V gene (reference sequence). This CDR3 has 12 residues. Trimming cost V 3 bases and J 3 bases, with 8 bases left between them. The CDR3 region has the DNA TGTGCCTGGAGGCCAGGGTACTATGGCTACACCTTC. Its translation: CAWRPGYYGYTF.

CDR3 sequence: CASSMYRDDYGYTF. The DNA of the CDR3 is TGTGCCAGTAGTATGTACAGGGATGACTATGGCTACACCTTC. The chain links TRBV19 to TRBJ1-2, with D possibly matching TRBD1 (6 bases). In germline, CDR1 is LNHDA, CDR2 SQIVND (reference sequence). This CDR3 contains 14 residues. V was cut by 3 bases and J by 3 bases, with 11 bases left in between.

V usage is TRBV30 and J usage is TRBJ1-1, with D possibly being TRBD1 (5 bases). With 2 bases removed from V and 1 base from J, the gap between germline ends came to 8 bases. The CDR3 has 13 residues. Germline CDR1 GTSNPN, CDR2 SVGIG (reference sequence). CDR3: CAWSHTGNTEAFF. In DNA, the CDR3 is TGTGCCTGGAGTCATACAGGGAACACTGAAGCTTTCTTT.

The chain joins TRBV19 to TRBJ1-2; D is unresolved. Germline-derived CDR1 and CDR2 are LNHDA and SQIVND (reference sequence). V was cut by 0 bases and J by 3 bases, with 11 bases left in between. This CDR3 spans 15 amino acids. CDR3 sequence reads: CASSIEFRDYYGYTF. DNA for the CDR3: TGTGCCAGTAGTATAGAGTTTCGGGATTACTATGGCTACACCTTC.

The V and J genes are TRBV14 and TRBJ1-2; unclear D gene. Germline assignment: CDR1 SGHDN and CDR2 FVKESK. This CDR3 region has 14 residues. Trimming pared 1 base from V and 6 bases from J, leaving 12 bases between. The CDR3 DNA is TGTGCCAGCAGCCAAGGTGGACCCGGGGATGGCTACACCTTC. Amino acid sequence: CASSQGGPGDGYTF.

As for this clone: The identical CDR3 is also encoded by other nucleotide sequences in the sample. The rearrangement joins TRBV7-9 to TRBJ2-2; TRBD2 matches 7 bases. Germline values: CDR1 SEHNR, CDR2 FQNEAQ (reference sequence). V dropped 0 bases and J dropped 4; count of bases not matched to a gene: 2. The CDR3 is 15 amino acids. CDR3 loop: CASSLAGGTTGELFF. The CDR3 nucleotides read TGTGCCAGCAGCTTAGCGGGAGGGACCACCGGGGAGCTGTTTTTT.